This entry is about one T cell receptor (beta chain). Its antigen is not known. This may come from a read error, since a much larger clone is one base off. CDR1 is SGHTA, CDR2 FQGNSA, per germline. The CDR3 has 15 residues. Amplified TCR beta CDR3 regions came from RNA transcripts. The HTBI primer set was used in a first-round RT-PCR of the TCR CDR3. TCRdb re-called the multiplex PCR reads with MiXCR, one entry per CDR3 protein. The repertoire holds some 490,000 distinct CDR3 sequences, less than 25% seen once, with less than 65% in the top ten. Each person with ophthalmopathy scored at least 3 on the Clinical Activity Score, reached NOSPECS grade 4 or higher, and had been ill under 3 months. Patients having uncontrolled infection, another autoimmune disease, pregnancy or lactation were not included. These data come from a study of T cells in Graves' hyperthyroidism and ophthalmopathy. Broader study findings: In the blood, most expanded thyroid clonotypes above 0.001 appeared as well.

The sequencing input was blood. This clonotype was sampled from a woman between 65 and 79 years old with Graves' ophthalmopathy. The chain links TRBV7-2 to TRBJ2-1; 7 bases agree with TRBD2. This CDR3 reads CASSQGGLGYNGQFF. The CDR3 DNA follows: TGTGCCAGCAGTCAGGGAGGGCTGGGATACAATGGGCAGTTCTTC.